These 32 T cell receptor beta chains came from one sample sequenced in a study of T-cell reconstitution after alpha-beta-depleted transplantation in children. Researchers prepared the TCRbeta library using unique molecular identifiers, the study reports. TCRdb reanalysed the PCR reads using MiXCR and keeps one entry per CDR3 protein. This table holds around 500,000 distinct CDR3 sequences, about an eighth found once. Source: PBMCs from the stem cell graft donor, taken from the stem cell graft. These receptors all stem from a human donor who donated a stem cell graft to a child with combined immunodeficiency.

V usage is TRBV3-1 and J usage is TRBJ2-7, with 9 positions matching TRBD1. CDR1 is LGHDT and CDR2 is YNNKEL in the germline V gene (reference sequence). With 3 bases clipped from V and 2 bases from J, the junction kept 11 bases outside the gene matches. The CDR3 extends over 17 amino acids. This CDR3 reads CASSHRNRDRAPYEQYF. The CDR3 coding sequence is TGTGCCAGCAGCCACCGTAACCGGGACAGGGCTCCCTACGAGCAGTACTTC.

This chain joins TRBV11-1 and TRBJ2-7; 13 nucleotides line up with TRBD2. Germline values: CDR1 SGHAT, CDR2 FQDESV (reference sequence). V lost 6 bases, J lost 6 bases, and 14 bases stayed unmatched. The CDR3 contains 17 residues. CDR3 residues: CASSSTLSTSGRVEQYF. The CDR3 bases are TGTGCCAGCAGTTCAACTTTATCCACTAGCGGGAGGGTCGAGCAGTACTTC.

This clonotype was counted at least ten times. CDR3: CASSLGGQGASYEQYF. DNA of the CDR3: TGCGCCAGCAGCTTGGGGGGACAGGGGGCCTCCTACGAGCAGTACTTC. V gene TRBV5-1 combines with J gene TRBJ2-7; 12 bases are shared with TRBD1. The CDR3 has 16 amino acids. The trim removed 0 bases at V and 0 bases at J, leaving 1 base unmatched. Germline V gene sequence: CDR1 SGHRS, CDR2 YFSETQ.

The V gene is TRBV19, the J gene TRBJ2-3; no clear D. The CDR3 has 16 residues. CDR1 LNHDA and CDR2 SQIVND come from the germline V gene (reference sequence). Trimming cost V 6 bases and J 0 bases, with 16 bases left between them. The CDR3 here is CASSGETEASTDTQYF. CDR3 nucleotide sequence: TGTGCCAGTAGCGGAGAAACCGAGGCTAGCACAGATACGCAGTATTTT.

This clonotype was seen at least ten times. This rearrangement joins TRBV4-3 to TRBJ1-2, with D possibly being TRBD1 (6 bases). The V gene lost 3 bases and the J gene lost 2 bases, with 10 bases spanning the gap. Per germline, CDR1 LGHNA and CDR2 YSLEER. This CDR3 region has 14 residues. CDR3 loop: CASSQATGNYGYTF. The CDR3 nucleotides are TGCGCCAGCAGCCAGGCAACAGGGAACTATGGCTACACCTTC.

This clonotype was seen repeatedly, ten times or more. V and J are TRBV27 and TRBJ2-7, with D perhaps given as TRBD1 or TRBD2 (5 bases each). Germline CDR1 MNHEY, CDR2 SMNVEV (reference sequence). V lost 7 bases, J lost 6 bases, and 13 bases lay in between. CDR3 length equals 12 residues. The CDR3: CASIGALGEQYF. The DNA for the CDR3 is TGTGCCAGCATCGGGGCCTTGGGCGAGCAGTACTTC.

This clonotype was seen many times. This rearrangement joins TRBV5-1 to TRBJ2-1; a weak D match, TRBD1 (5 bases). From germline, CDR1 is SGHRS and CDR2 YFSETQ. V was shortened by 6 bases and J by 1 base, with 20 bases between the two germline ends. The CDR3 totals 17 residues. CDR3 residues: CASTPNSGSSSYNEQFF. The DNA of the CDR3 is TGCGCCAGCACGCCTAACTCAGGGTCCTCTTCCTACAATGAGCAGTTCTTC.

A word on this clonotype: At one boundary the junction diverges from the germline segment, which might be a read error. This chain uses TRBV12-3 or TRBV12-4 with TRBJ2-1; D gene ambiguous. The CDR3 sequence is 12 residues long. CDR3 bases: TGTGCCAGCAGCCCCGTCAAACTGGAGCGGTTCTTC. Its protein product is CASSPVKLERFF.

This clonotype was counted a few times. This sequence joins TRBV30 and TRBJ2-2; 7 nucleotides line up with TRBD2. The CDR3 runs to 15 residues. Germline lookup yields CDR1 GTSNPN and CDR2 SVGIG (reference sequence). J was trimmed by 4 bases and V by 4 bases; bases with no gene match: 9. CDR3 region: CAWNSYSGGTGELFF. CDR3 coding DNA: TGTGCCTGGAACTCTTACTCGGGAGGCACCGGGGAGCTGTTTTTT.

This clonotype has just one count. This chain uses TRBV12-3 or TRBV12-4 with TRBJ1-6; D possibly corresponds to TRBD1 (5 bases). Trimming left V 5 bases short and J 17 bases short, with 28 bases between. This CDR3 comprises 16 residues. The CDR3 DNA follows: TGTGCCAGCAGTCTAAGGGAGGGGATAGGACCCCTCCAGATCCACTTT. The encoded protein is CASSLREGIGPLQIHF.

This clonotype was counted ten times or more. V is TRBV24-1 and J is TRBJ2-3; D remains ambiguous. Germline V gene sequence: CDR1 KGHDR, CDR2 SFDVKD. The length of the CDR3 is 12 residues. Trimming removed 3 bases at V and 8 bases at J, with 8 bases between. Here the CDR3 reads CATSDRVGTQYF. CDR3 sequence (DNA): TGTGCCACCAGTGATCGGGTTGGTACGCAGTATTTT.

This clonotype was observed at least ten times. The genes are TRBV20-1 and TRBJ2-7; possibly TRBD1 for D (5 bases). V was shortened by 0 bases and J by 7 bases, with 10 bases between the two germline ends. Germline assignment: CDR1 DFQATT and CDR2 SNEGSKA (reference sequence). This CDR3 region has 12 residues. In nucleotides, the CDR3 is TGCAGTGCTAGAGATCAGGGATGGGAGCAGTACTTC. Residues: CSARDQGWEQYF.

In its sample, this clonotype was seen a few times. The chain has TRBV7-2 and TRBJ2-1; D not certain. V gave up 1 base and J gave up 2 bases, with 6 bases separating them. Germline lookup yields CDR1 SGHTA and CDR2 FQGNSA. This CDR3 spans 14 amino acids. CDR3 sequence (DNA): TGTGCCAGCAGCTTAGACTCGACCTACAATGAGCAGTTCTTC. It codes for CASSLDSTYNEQFF.

This clonotype was detected many times. V is TRBV24-1 and J is TRBJ2-5, with D possibly TRBD1 on 5 matching bases. This CDR3 is 14 amino acids long. Looked up from germline, CDR1 is KGHDR and CDR2 is SFDVKD. Trimming took 9 bases from V and 0 from J, leaving 13 bases between them. CDR3 sequence (DNA): TGTGCCACCGGACCAGGGCGGAACCAAGAGACCCAGTACTTC. Residues: CATGPGRNQETQYF.

This rearrangement joins TRBV11-2 to TRBJ2-3; 10 positions match TRBD1. CDR1 is SGHAT and CDR2 is FQNNGV in the germline V gene. CDR3 size: 18 residues. With 0 bases clipped from V and 4 bases from J, the junction kept 10 bases outside the gene matches. The CDR3 reads CASSLDSLGQGNSDTQYF. The CDR3 DNA follows: TGTGCCAGCAGCTTAGATTCCTTGGGACAGGGGAATTCAGATACGCAGTATTTT.

This clonotype occurred a few times. This chain uses TRBV11-2 with TRBJ2-3, with TRBD2 identical over 10 bases. The trim removed 0 bases at V and 1 base at J, leaving 4 bases unmatched. Germline CDR1 and CDR2: SGHAT and FQNNGV. This CDR3 has 17 residues. CDR3: CASSLDLAGDGTDTQYF. The CDR3 DNA follows: TGTGCCAGCAGCTTAGACCTAGCGGGAGATGGCACAGATACGCAGTATTTT.

The rearrangement uses TRBV6-2 or TRBV6-3 and TRBJ2-3; 8 bases line up with TRBD1. This CDR3 has 15 residues. V dropped 6 bases and J dropped 2; count of bases not matched to a gene: 7. CDR1 MNHEY and CDR2 SVGEGT come from the germline V gene. The CDR3 DNA reads as TGTGCCAGCAGACAACAGGGGGTCTACACAGATACGCAGTATTTT. This codes for CASRQQGVYTDTQYF.

The CDR3 DNA is TGCGCCAGCAGCCAAGGACCGGGGGTTAACACTGAAGCTTTCTTT. This codes for CASSQGPGVNTEAFF. This chain uses TRBV4-1 with TRBJ1-1; D is perhaps TRBD1 (5 bases). This CDR3 spans 15 amino acids. The V gene lost 1 base and the J gene lost 2 bases, with 11 bases spanning the gap. Per germline, CDR1 MGHRA and CDR2 YSYEKL.

At least ten counts were recorded for this clonotype. J is TRBJ2-3 and V is TRBV12-3 or TRBV12-4; D is ambiguous. With 5 bases removed from V and 6 bases from J, the gap between germline ends came to 3 bases. The CDR3 consists of 10 residues. In DNA, the CDR3 is TGTGCCAGCAGTCCCGATACGCAGTATTTT. It translates to CASSPDTQYF.

This clonotype was seen repeatedly, ten times or more. The J gene is TRBJ1-5, the V gene TRBV10-3; 9 bases agree with TRBD1. This CDR3 is built from 15 residues. The germline gives CDR1 ENHRY, CDR2 SYGVKD. V was pared by 6 bases and J by 3 bases, with 6 bases of the junction left unmatched. CDR3 sequence reads: CAISRTGENNQPQHF. In nucleotides, the CDR3 is TGTGCCATCAGCCGGACAGGGGAGAACAATCAGCCCCAGCATTTT.

This clonotype was recorded at least ten times. The chain is built from TRBV24-1 and TRBJ2-7; 12 bases map to TRBD2. The CDR3 is 16 residues long. CDR1 is KGHDR and CDR2 is SFDVKD in the germline V gene. V was pared by 4 bases and J by 6 bases, with 9 bases of the junction left unmatched. CDR3 residues: CATSDASGRASVEQYF. The DNA of the CDR3 is TGTGCCACCAGTGACGCTAGCGGGAGGGCCTCGGTCGAGCAGTACTTC.

This clonotype was seen a few times. The chain uses TRBV20-1 and TRBJ1-5; no reliable D call. Trimming shortened V by 4 bases and J by 0 bases, and 16 bases separated the two germline ends. Germline loops: CDR1 DFQATT, CDR2 SNEGSKA (reference sequence). CDR3 length: 16 amino acids. CDR3 bases: TGCAGTGCTACCGTCGGCAGTCCGTATAGCAATCAGCCCCAGCATTTT. Its protein product is CSATVGSPYSNQPQHF.

The V call is TRBV7-2, the J call TRBJ2-7, with D perhaps matching TRBD1 (6 bases). The CDR3 loop spans 13 amino acids. From germline, CDR1 is SGHTA and CDR2 FQGNSA. The ends were cut back, 6 bases at V and 0 bases at J, with 9 bases in the middle. Written as DNA, the CDR3 is TGTGCCAGCAGGCACAGGGCCTCCTACGAGCAGTACTTC. As protein: CASRHRASYEQYF.

This clonotype showed up many times. The V gene is TRBV9, the J gene TRBJ2-3; TRBD2 agrees at 10 bases. Germline CDR1 is SGDLS and CDR2 is YYNGEE. CDR3 length: 16 amino acids. V lost 4 bases, J lost 2 bases, and 7 bases stayed unmatched. The CDR3 sequence is CASSHSGRTDTDTQYF. CDR3 sequence (DNA): TGTGCCAGCAGCCATAGCGGGAGGACTGACACAGATACGCAGTATTTT.

This clonotype was found a few times. This chain links TRBV27 with TRBJ2-7; 7 bases map to TRBD1. The junction had 8 bases not matched to a gene; V was cut back by 3 bases and J by 3 bases. The CDR3 consists of 15 residues. Germline V gene sequence: CDR1 MNHEY, CDR2 SMNVEV (reference sequence). The CDR3 sequence is CASSFEGTADYEQYF. For the CDR3, the DNA is TGTGCCAGCAGTTTCGAGGGGACAGCTGACTACGAGCAGTACTTC.

There are a few counts of this clonotype. The CDR3 spells CASSRAPYEQYF. CDR3 DNA sequence: TGTGCCAGTAGTAGAGCTCCCTACGAGCAGTACTTC. The chain employs TRBV19 and TRBJ2-7, with no clear D. The CDR3 is 12 residues long. CDR1 is LNHDA and CDR2 is SQIVND in the germline V gene (reference sequence). V dropped 4 bases and J dropped 2 bases, with 6 bases sitting between them. The whole variable domain, filled in from reference TRBV19 and TRBJ2-7, reads DGGITQSPKYLFRKEGQNVTLSCEQNLNHDAMYWYRQDPGQGLRLIYYSQIVNDFQKGDIAEGYSVSREKKESFPLTVTSAQKNPTAFYLCASSRAPYEQYFGPGTRLTVT.

This clonotype was recorded a few times. V is TRBV20-1 and J is TRBJ2-5; no definite D call. The CDR3 totals 13 residues. Between the trimmed V and J ends, which lost 6 bases and 0 bases, there was a span of 11 bases. The germline V gene has CDR1 DFQATT and CDR2 SNEGSKA (reference sequence). The CDR3 spells CSAKTFYQETQYF. The CDR3 DNA reads as TGCAGTGCCAAAACATTTTACCAAGAGACCCAGTACTTC.

This clonotype has a handful of counts. At one end, the junction sequence differs from germline, possibly due to a read error. This rearrangement joins TRBV12-3 or TRBV12-4 to TRBJ2-7, with a weak D call TRBD1 (6 bases). The CDR3 covers 15 residues. The CDR3 DNA reads as TGTGCCAGCAGTCAAGCACTGACAGGATCCTCCGAGCAGTACTTC. Residues: CASSQALTGSSEQYF.

This chain connects TRBV24-1 to TRBJ2-2; TRBD2 matches 10 bases. Looked up from germline, CDR1 is KGHDR and CDR2 is SFDVKD. The CDR3 loop spans 14 amino acids. The V and J ends lost 10 bases and 2 bases, in that order; junction bases with no gene match: 3. The CDR3: CATGLARNTGELFF. As DNA, the CDR3 is TGTGCCACGGGACTAGCGCGAAACACCGGGGAGCTGTTTTTT.

The table lists this clonotype with a few counts. The genes are TRBV12-3 or TRBV12-4 and TRBJ2-2; 8 bases agree with TRBD1. V gave up 6 bases and J gave up 5 bases; unmatched junction bases: 5. The CDR3 sequence is 14 residues long. CDR3 protein: CASRDRGNTGELFF. In DNA, the CDR3 is TGTGCCAGCAGAGACAGGGGTAATACCGGGGAGCTGTTTTTT.

This clonotype occurred many times. The V gene is TRBV5-1, the J gene TRBJ2-1; D is unclear. The germline V gene encodes CDR1 SGHRS and CDR2 YFSETQ. V lost 0 bases and J lost 6, with 13 bases in between. This CDR3 is built from 15 residues. The CDR3 sequence: CASSLGTTPGNEQFF. Here the CDR3 DNA reads TGCGCCAGCAGCTTGGGGACCACCCCGGGCAATGAGCAGTTCTTC.

This chain uses TRBV20-1 with TRBJ2-5, with D hard to call. The CDR3 consists of 13 residues. CDR1 is DFQATT and CDR2 is SNEGSKA in the germline V gene (reference sequence). V was cut by 3 bases and J by 2 bases, with 10 bases left in between. The CDR3 is CSASGRIQETQYF. DNA for the CDR3: TGCAGTGCTAGTGGGCGGATACAAGAGACCCAGTACTTC.